Here is one TCR beta chain with its context. The table lists this clonotype with a few counts. It lacks a known antigen. The sample holds no much larger clone one base away, and base qualities are not on file. The sample's time point, from its label and the paper: newly diagnosed GD, antithyroid drugs for less than 3 months. For both TCR sequencing and RNA sequencing, RNA was extracted from PBMCs in TRIzol. Graves' disease was diagnosed according to American Thyroid Association guidelines. Recruitment of patients was carried out at an endocrinology department in Xi'an, China. From each patient, about 9.7 milliliters of peripheral blood was collected into an EDTA anticoagulant tube. Ficoll Paque Plus density gradient separation was used to isolate PBMCs, and no additional T cell sorting was done. An Agilent 2100 Bioanalyzer and agarose gel were used to check RNA quality, and a NanoDrop 2000 was used to measure RNA concentration.

This specimen comes from a study of regulatory T cells in long-lasting Graves disease (dated by TCRdb to about 2021). Regarding the study in general: In the newly diagnosed Graves' disease group, patients had been taking antithyroid drugs for less than 3 months. Peripheral blood TCR sequencing and RNA sequencing compared persistent Graves' disease patients with newly diagnosed Graves' disease patients. A total of about 33 samples underwent TCR sequencing, from roughly 13 patients with persistent Graves' disease and 20 or so patients with newly diagnosed Graves' disease. The study was registered as a clinical trial and conducted in China. What the study reported, not specific to this receptor: Because the primary lesion, thyroid tissue, could not be accessed, the study looked at peripheral blood alone. Persistent patients shared more public clonotypes among themselves (roughly 2,700) than newly diagnosed patients did (about 900). Preferential use of TRBV28, TRBJ1-2 and TRBJ2-5 was observed in persistent disease, whereas TRBV20-1 and TRBJ2-1 were favored in newly diagnosed disease. Sequencing and analysis were restricted to the TCR beta chain. Compared with newly diagnosed patients, patients with persistent Graves' disease had lower TCR Shannon entropy and fewer highly expanded clones, which suggests clonal expansion. The small sample size was acknowledged by the authors as a limitation that may reduce accuracy.

The germline V gene (reference sequence) specifies DFQATT as CDR1 and SNEGSKA as CDR2. The V end loses 3 bases and the J end loses 7 bases, and a stretch of 14 bases separates them. The CDR3 covers 13 residues, taking in both the cysteine and the phenylalanine. The only DNA kept is the CDR3, 39 bases in frame from the first base. The library was built by means of multiplex PCR. The instrument was an Illumina HiSeq 4000. TCR beta libraries were built with iRepertoire HTBI primers and Arm-PCR amplification of CDR3 regions. Before sequencing, the PCR products underwent gel purification. In the authors' own workflow: A total of 62 TRBV and about 13 TRBJ segments were identified across samples and were used for gene usage analysis of CDR3 amino acid clonotypes. COPE and FqMerger were used to merge filtered high-quality paired reads into contigs. Contigs were aligned with BLAST to IMGT TRBV, TRBD and TRBJ reference genes, and CDR3 was defined per IMGT. Any clonotype with a frequency above 0.1% was counted as a highly expanded clone. Shannon entropy was used to measure repertoire diversity, and the Gini coefficient was used to measure V-J evenness. A clonotype was considered public if more than one individual shared it. The raw public data were reprocessed by TCRdb itself: fastp quality trimming at Q25, MiXCR clonotype calling, in-frame beta chains only. For every CDR3 protein sequence, its rows merge into one entry that carries the most common genes and DNA. The V and J calls reflect TCRdb's pipeline rather than the authors' work. The sample table records under 250,000 distinct CDR3 sequences; 20% of these occur just once. The ten largest clones add up to roughly 14% of the sample.

The chain couples TRBV20-1 to TRBJ2-3; tentative D gene TRBD1, with 6 bases matching. Specimen: peripheral blood mononuclear cells (PBMCs), collected at new diagnosis, from a patient treated with antithyroid drugs. The sequence was collected from a female donor with Graves disease. The CDR3 protein is CSASQGLGHTQYF. The DNA sequence is TGCAGTGCTAGTCAGGGGCTGGGACATACGCAGTATTTT.